This T cell receptor (beta chain) stems from a study of blood T cell repertoires in COVID-19. Turning to the study itself: Sample material is recorded as cDNA or gDNA derived from T cells, B-cell-depleted T cells, or PBMCs.

Between the trimmed V and J ends, which lost 1 base and 0 bases, there was a span of 8 bases. The CDR3 is made up of 16 amino acids. From germline, CDR1 is SGDLS and CDR2 YYNGEE. Clones were sequenced by immunoSEQ multiplex PCR, and TCRdb holds only the in-frame ones, with some missing. The top ten clones hold 4% to 5% of a sample with approximately 96,000 clones, over 85% of them seen once. The clonotype comes from a human donor with COVID-19, enrolled during active disease. The donor label of this sample is uncertain. The V gene is TRBV9, the J gene TRBJ2-6; D remains unclear. The sequenced material came from peripheral blood. The CDR3 DNA follows: TGTGCCAGCAGCGTATTTTCAAACTCTGGGGCCAACGTCCTGACTTTC. Translation gives CASSVFSNSGANVLTF.